A single sample is the source of the 5 T cell receptor beta chains below, sequenced in a study of tumor-infiltrating lymphocytes in primary liver carcinoma. Co-extraction yielded RNA and DNA from 20-30 mg of unsorted bulk tissue. The investigators made TCR beta cDNA from about 0.45 ug total RNA, using a constant-region primer. Amplification in three nested multiplex PCR rounds with slightly modified ARM-PCR gave rise to TCR beta libraries. Investigators reported that the first two PCR rounds, at around 11 cycles each, used TRBV1-TRBV30 forward primers with a C-beta reverse primer. One entry per CDR3 protein results from TCRdb running MiXCR on the multiplex PCR reads. The sample contains some 51,000 distinct CDR3 sequences, 70% to 80% of which appear only once. The sample consisted of liver tumor tissue from sampling region 3. Specified subset: tumor region T3, left-lateral pole. The receptors originated from a man aged 35-49 years with primary liver carcinoma and hepatitis B virus infection.

This sequence joins TRBV6-6 and TRBJ1-1; 10 bases are shared with TRBD1. CDR1 is MNHNY and CDR2 is SVGAGI in the germline V gene (reference sequence). The junction had 12 bases not matched to a gene; V was cut back by 0 bases and J by 11 bases. This CDR3 contains 16 residues. CDR3 loop: CASSYSQDRGDTKAFF. CDR3 DNA: TGTGCCAGCAGTTACTCACAGGACAGGGGGGACACTAAGGCTTTCTTT.

The table lists this clonotype with a count of one. One end of the junction does not line up with germline, which may come from a read error. The CDR3 loop is CASGYNPLAGGNEQFF. CDR3 coding DNA: TGTGCCAGCGGTTATAATCCCCTAGCGGGAGGCAATGAGCAGTTCTTC. The chain uses TRBV6-5 and TRBJ2-1; 11 nucleotides line up with TRBD2. Germline lookup yields CDR1 MNHEY and CDR2 SVGAGI. The CDR3 covers 16 residues.

There are a few counts of this clonotype. This chain connects TRBV20-1 to TRBJ2-3; 12 bases line up with TRBD2. V dropped 7 bases and J dropped 4; count of bases not matched to a gene: 6. Germline-derived CDR1 and CDR2 are DFQATT and SNEGSKA (reference sequence). This CDR3 spans 14 amino acids. The chain's CDR3 is CSGSTSGSSDTQYF. The CDR3 coding sequence is TGCAGTGGGTCGACTAGCGGGAGCTCAGATACGCAGTATTTT.

This clonotype showed up just once. The chain couples TRBV29-1 to TRBJ2-7; D uncertain. Looked up from germline, CDR1 is SQVTM and CDR2 is ANQGSEA. The CDR3 has 12 amino acids. CDR3 protein: CNVEVRTNEQYF. The CDR3 DNA is TGCAACGTAGAAGTAAGAACAAACGAGCAGTACTTC.

About this clonotype: Since a much larger clone is just one base distant, this may be a read error. The CDR3 reads CASSPPWTGPYEQYF. DNA of the CDR3: TGTGCCAGCAGCCCCCCTTGGACAGGGCCCTACGAGCAGTACTTC. The rearrangement uses TRBV7-9 and TRBJ2-7, with 8 nucleotides matching TRBD1. The germline CDR1 and CDR2 sequences are SEHNR and FQNEAQ (reference sequence). The CDR3 has 15 amino acids. J gave up 2 bases and V 5 bases, and 8 bases lay outside the gene matches.